This paragraph covers one T cell receptor beta chain sequence. This specimen belongs to a study of T cells in Graves' hyperthyroidism and ophthalmopathy. The germline gives CDR1 DFQATT, CDR2 SNEGSKA (reference sequence). The CDR3 runs 14 residues. V shed 5 bases, J shed 5 bases, and the junction held 9 bases outside the gene matches. Individuals with ophthalmopathy presented a Clinical Activity Score of at least 3, a NOSPECS grade of at least 4 and a duration under 3 months. It was 10 ml of fresh peripheral blood that supplied the PBMCs. TCR beta CDR3 region amplification was performed from RNA transcripts. The primer set for the first-round RT-PCR of the TCR CDR3 was HTBI. TCRdb ran MiXCR on the multiplex PCR reads and lists one entry per CDR3 protein. The profile shows a few hundred thousand distinct CDR3 sequences, roughly 13% of them singletons.

The sequenced material came from blood. The chain recombines TRBV20-1 with TRBJ1-1; 9 bases are a match to TRBD1. The TCR originated in a woman in her 40s with Graves' ophthalmopathy. The CDR3 is CSAPRRTGETEAFF. The CDR3 DNA is TGCAGTGCTCCACGAAGGACAGGGGAGACTGAAGCTTTCTTT.